This TCR beta chain is drawn from a study of blood T cell repertoires in COVID-19. About the study: Material from acute and convalescent COVID-19 was sourced from the United States, Italy and Spain. PBMCs, B-cell-depleted T cells, or T cells were the source of the cDNA or gDNA that made up the material.

The protocol was immunoSEQ multiplex PCR, while the TCRdb copy is restricted to in-frame clones and leaves out a portion. The table includes around 84,000 clones, around 85% detected once. Germline loops: CDR1 KGHSH, CDR2 LQKENI. CDR3 length: 15 amino acids. Trimming removed 8 bases at V and 5 bases at J, with 19 bases between. This clone was seen once. V and J are TRBV18 and TRBJ1-5; D may be TRBD1 (6 bases). The sequencing sample was made of peripheral blood. The clonotype comes from a man older than 75 with active or convalescent COVID-19. CDR3 residues: CASREVRGDYQPQHF. The CDR3 bases are TGTGCCAGCCGAGAGGTCAGGGGCGACTATCAGCCCCAGCATTTT. The full variable domain, with the rest looked up from reference TRBV18 and TRBJ1-5, is NAGVMQNPRHLVRRRGQEARLRCSPMKGHSHVYWYRQLPEEGLKFMVYLQKENIIDESGMPKERFSAEFPKEGPSILRIQQVVRGDSAAYFCASREVRGDYQPQHFGDGTRLSIL.